This T cell receptor (beta chain) was observed in a study of monozygotic twins with inflammatory bowel disease. As regards this clonotype: As yet, its antigen is unknown.

TCRdb re-analyzed the 5' RACE reads; it lists each CDR3 protein once, without DNA. The specimen's table records more than 350,000 distinct CDR3 sequences. General study results and limits: Relative clonotype sharing with others was diminished in IBD patients versus healthy twins, particularly with disease activity. Against healthy co-twins, IBD patients had lower TCRbeta diversity (measured by inverse Simpson).

The receptor's source is a human donor with ulcerative colitis or Crohn's disease, or a healthy co-twin of an affected twin (not recorded which). Sequencing was done on a sample of blood.

CDR3 region: CASSFRGGGYEQYF. V and J are TRBV5-1 and TRBJ2-7; TCRdb's assignment of TRBD1 cannot be checked, as there is no DNA. Germline loops: CDR1 SGHRS, CDR2 YFSETQ. This CDR3 region has 14 residues.